This T cell receptor (beta chain) is drawn from a study of graft-versus-host responses after intestinal transplantation. The overall study: Recipients were given multivisceral, liver-intestinal, or isolated intestinal transplants. Study findings and constraints: Graft-versus-host to host-versus-graft clonal ratios in allografts were high in patients with graft-donor T cell macrochimerism. Some GvH clones were seen earlier in gut or blood, suggesting intestinal origin. Maximum circulating GvH clone levels tracked with early post-transplant HvG decreases.

V lost 3 bases to trimming and J lost 0 bases; unmatched junction nucleotides: 10. The CDR3 totals 17 residues. Per the germline V gene, CDR1 is SQVTM and CDR2 is ANQGSEA. A note on this clone: Its antigen is undetermined.

The table came from immunoSEQ multiplex PCR; TCRdb's copy has only in-frame clones and leaves some out. The profile shows about 25,000 clones, around 95% of them singletons. The chain links TRBV29-1 to TRBJ2-2, with 7 bases fitting TRBD2. The clonotype comes from a human patient who received an intestinal transplant, so some T cells may come from the graft donor. Sequenced here: PBMCs, sampled approximately 32 days after intestinal transplant. CDR3 sequence: CSVEGGGAQANTGELFF. The CDR3 coding sequence is TGCAGCGTTGAGGGGGGAGGGGCACAGGCGAACACCGGGGAGCTGTTTTTT.